The rows below give T cell receptor beta chains drawn from one sample of a study of Graves' ophthalmopathy and Graves' hyperthyroidism. TCRdb used MiXCR to reprocess the multiplex PCR reads, holding one entry per CDR3 protein. The sample has roughly 300,000 distinct CDR3 sequences, under 20% seen once. Sequenced input: peripheral blood. The receptors here all came from an adult man with Graves' ophthalmopathy. Both conserved end residues are part of each CDR3. D genes are given only for firm matches. Size is omitted from some rows. Given values are once, few, many or a class for expanded clones.

d_call: NA
cdr3_length: 15
v_call: TRBV18
clone_size: many
j_call: TRBJ2-2
cdr3_nt: TGTGCCAGCTCACCACCTAGCCAGCAAACCGGGGAGCTGTTTTTT
cdr3_aa: CASSPPSQQTGELFF

d_call: TRBD1
cdr3_length: 15
v_call: TRBV7-2
clone_size: NA
j_call: TRBJ2-7
cdr3_nt: TGTGCCAGCAGTCTGACAGGGATCCCCAACTACGAGCAGTACTTC
cdr3_aa: CASSLTGIPNYEQYF

d_call: NA
cdr3_length: 16
v_call: TRBV18
clone_size: few
j_call: TRBJ2-7
cdr3_nt: TGTGCCAGCTCACCATCGCCGACACGGGGAGCCTACGAGCAGTACTTC
cdr3_aa: CASSPSPTRGAYEQYF

d_call: NA
cdr3_length: 15
v_call: TRBV7-8
clone_size: NA
j_call: TRBJ1-1
cdr3_nt: TGTGCCAGCAGCCAGAGCCGGGGGCGGAACACTGAAGCTTTCTTT
cdr3_aa: CASSQSRGRNTEAFF

d_call: TRBD1
cdr3_length: 15
v_call: TRBV12-3/TRBV12-4
clone_size: NA
j_call: TRBJ1-5
cdr3_nt: TGTGCCAGCAGCCCCAGACAGGGTCGCAATCAGCCCCAGCATTTT
cdr3_aa: CASSPRQGRNQPQHF

d_call: NA
cdr3_length: 15
v_call: TRBV5-1
clone_size: many
j_call: TRBJ1-1
cdr3_nt: TGCGCCAGCAGCTTGGCAGGACAGCCGAACACTGAAGCTTTCTTT
cdr3_aa: CASSLAGQPNTEAFF

d_call: NA
cdr3_length: 13
v_call: TRBV6-2/TRBV6-3
clone_size: many
j_call: TRBJ2-5
cdr3_nt: TGTGCCGGGTCGCGGGGACAGCAAGAGACCCAGTACTTC
cdr3_aa: CAGSRGQQETQYF

d_call: TRBD1
cdr3_length: 15
v_call: TRBV5-5
clone_size: many
j_call: TRBJ2-6
cdr3_nt: TGTGCCAGCAGCCCGACAGGGACTGGGGCCAACGTCCTGACTTTC
cdr3_aa: CASSPTGTGANVLTF

d_call: TRBD1
cdr3_length: 14
v_call: TRBV27
clone_size: many
j_call: TRBJ2-7
cdr3_nt: TGTGCCAGCAGTCCCTCACAGGGGGCCTACGAGCAGTACTTC
cdr3_aa: CASSPSQGAYEQYF

d_call: TRBD1
cdr3_length: 14
v_call: TRBV19
clone_size: many
j_call: TRBJ1-5
cdr3_nt: TGTGCCAGTACGACAGGGGGTAGCAATCAGCCCCAGCATTTT
cdr3_aa: CASTTGGSNQPQHF

d_call: NA
cdr3_length: 14
v_call: TRBV3-1
clone_size: many
j_call: TRBJ1-6
cdr3_nt: TGTGCCAGCAACTCGGGACAACATAATTCACCCCTCCACTTT
cdr3_aa: CASNSGQHNSPLHF

d_call: NA
cdr3_length: 16
v_call: TRBV6-5
clone_size: many
j_call: TRBJ1-3
cdr3_nt: TGTGCCAGCAGTTACTCTTCGGGGTTCTCTGGAAACACCATATATTTT
cdr3_aa: CASSYSSGFSGNTIYF

d_call: NA
cdr3_length: 16
v_call: TRBV11-2
clone_size: many
j_call: TRBJ1-2
cdr3_nt: TGTGCCAGCAGCCTCGGACCGGTTAGCAAGGCCTATGGCTACACCTTC
cdr3_aa: CASSLGPVSKAYGYTF

d_call: NA
cdr3_length: 15
v_call: TRBV5-1
clone_size: many
j_call: TRBJ2-2
cdr3_nt: TGCGCCAGCAGCTTCGGTCCGACGAAAACCGGGGAGCTGTTTTTT
cdr3_aa: CASSFGPTKTGELFF

d_call: NA
cdr3_length: 15
v_call: TRBV2
clone_size: many
j_call: TRBJ2-7
cdr3_nt: TGTGCCAGCAGTGGACAGACAGCTTACTCCTACGAGCAGTACTTC
cdr3_aa: CASSGQTAYSYEQYF

d_call: NA
cdr3_length: 14
v_call: TRBV29-1
clone_size: many
j_call: TRBJ1-1
cdr3_nt: TGCAGCGTCCTCGGGAGGGCTACGAGAACTGAAGCTTTCTTT
cdr3_aa: CSVLGRATRTEAFF

d_call: NA
cdr3_length: 16
v_call: TRBV6-2/TRBV6-3
clone_size: many
j_call: TRBJ1-5
cdr3_nt: TGTGCCAGCAGATCCGGGACAACCGGAACCAATCAGCCCCAGCATTTT
cdr3_aa: CASRSGTTGTNQPQHF

d_call: TRBD1
cdr3_length: 18
v_call: TRBV6-1
clone_size: NA
j_call: TRBJ1-1
cdr3_nt: TGTGCCAGCAGTGCACAACCAGGGGGCGCGATGAGGAGCACTGAAGCTTTCTTT
cdr3_aa: CASSAQPGGAMRSTEAFF

d_call: TRBD1
cdr3_length: 14
v_call: TRBV6-1
clone_size: NA
j_call: TRBJ1-2
cdr3_nt: TGTGCCAGCAAGGGGGACAGGGGGGGGAGTGGCTACACCTTC
cdr3_aa: CASKGDRGGSGYTF

d_call: NA
cdr3_length: 14
v_call: TRBV6-2/TRBV6-3
clone_size: many
j_call: TRBJ2-2
cdr3_nt: TGTGCCAGCAGCACCCCTAGGGGGACCGGGGAGCTGTTTTTT
cdr3_aa: CASSTPRGTGELFF

d_call: NA
cdr3_length: 13
v_call: TRBV7-9
clone_size: many
j_call: TRBJ1-3
cdr3_nt: TGTGCCAGCGACCGCCGCTCTGGAAACACCATATATTTT
cdr3_aa: CASDRRSGNTIYF

d_call: TRBD1
cdr3_length: 15
v_call: TRBV7-9
clone_size: many
j_call: TRBJ1-2
cdr3_nt: TGTGCCAGCAACCCGAGGACAGGGTTAAACTATGGCTACACCTTC
cdr3_aa: CASNPRTGLNYGYTF

d_call: NA
cdr3_length: 18
v_call: TRBV5-1
clone_size: many
j_call: TRBJ1-3
cdr3_nt: TGCGCCAGCAGCTTGCGGGGGGCAGGGTCCGGCTCTGGAAACACCATATATTTT
cdr3_aa: CASSLRGAGSGSGNTIYF

d_call: TRBD2
cdr3_length: 15
v_call: TRBV20-1
clone_size: NA
j_call: TRBJ2-7
cdr3_nt: TGCAGTGCTGCCTTCGGCGGGACTAGCTCCTACGAGCAGTACTTC
cdr3_aa: CSAAFGGTSSYEQYF

d_call: TRBD2
cdr3_length: 16
v_call: TRBV7-2
clone_size: many
j_call: TRBJ2-5
cdr3_nt: TGTGCCAGCAGCCAATCCGGACTAGCGGGAGAAGAGACCCAGTACTTC
cdr3_aa: CASSQSGLAGEETQYF

d_call: NA
cdr3_length: 15
v_call: TRBV12-3/TRBV12-4
clone_size: many
j_call: TRBJ1-3
cdr3_nt: TGTGCCAGCAGTCCGAACAGGGTAGGAGGAAACACCATATATTTT
cdr3_aa: CASSPNRVGGNTIYF

d_call: NA
cdr3_length: 14
v_call: TRBV10-3
clone_size: once
j_call: TRBJ1-2
cdr3_nt: TGTGCCATCAGTGACCCGGACACCGTATATGGCTACACCTTC
cdr3_aa: CAISDPDTVYGYTF

d_call: NA
cdr3_length: 14
v_call: TRBV2
clone_size: many
j_call: TRBJ1-5
cdr3_nt: TGTGCCAGCAATCCACAGGGTTCCAATCAGCCCCAGCATTTT
cdr3_aa: CASNPQGSNQPQHF